These 19 T cell receptor beta chains share one sample of origin, sequenced in a study of cytomegalovirus exposure and HLA in healthy donors. Both 60 Vbeta primers and 13 Jbeta primers went into the PCR. Data came from immunoSEQ multiplex PCR; TCRdb stores just in-frame clones and leaves some out. The table lists about 180,000 clones, roughly 75% of them singletons, with 1% in the top ten. The material sequenced was PBMCs. The receptors stem from a woman aged 45-65 years in good health and CMV-seropositive.

The sample holds one count of this clone. The CDR3 reads CASSPSEMTGDEKLFF. The CDR3 nucleotides are TGTGCCAGTAGTCCCAGCGAGATGACAGGGGATGAAAAACTGTTTTTT. This chain connects TRBV19 to TRBJ1-4; TRBD1 matches 8 bases. The junction had 11 bases not matched to a gene; V was cut back by 5 bases and J by 6 bases. Germline values: CDR1 LNHDA, CDR2 SQIVND (reference sequence). The CDR3 is 16 residues long.

This clone showed up just once. The gene calls are TRBV19 and TRBJ1-1, with D unclear. Per germline, CDR1 LNHDA and CDR2 SQIVND (reference sequence). V was trimmed by 3 bases and J by 0 bases, leaving 11 bases between them. CDR3 length: 15 amino acids. CDR3 sequence (DNA): TGTGCCAGTAGTATGGAGCGGGCCTTGAACACTGAAGCTTTCTTT. It is translated as CASSMERALNTEAFF. The full variable domain, completed using reference TRBV19 and TRBJ1-1, is DGGITQSPKYLFRKEGQNVTLSCEQNLNHDAMYWYRQDPGQGLRLIYYSQIVNDFQKGDIAEGYSVSREKKESFPLTVTSAQKNPTAFYLCASSMERALNTEAFFGQGTRLTVV.

The V call is TRBV4-3, the J call TRBJ1-4; possible D gene TRBD1, 6 bases. With 4 bases removed from V and 5 bases from J, the gap between germline ends came to 14 bases. CDR1 is LGHNA and CDR2 is YSLEER in the germline V gene. This CDR3 is built from 15 residues. In DNA, the CDR3 is TGCGCCAGCAGCCTAACTTACAGGGAGAATGAAAAACTGTTTTTT. Protein: CASSLTYRENEKLFF.

The V gene is TRBV6-1, the J gene TRBJ2-7; D is undetermined. Deletions cut 4 bases from V and 3 bases from J, with 4 bases between. There are 11 residues in the CDR3. Germline V gene lookup returns CDR1 MNHNS and CDR2 SASEGT. In DNA, the CDR3 is TGTGCCAGCAGTGGCGGCTACGAGCAGTACTTC. This sequence encodes CASSGGYEQYF.

This clone turned up a few times. The V gene is TRBV21-1, the J gene TRBJ2-3; the D call of TRBD2 is as the table states it, not checked on the DNA. TRBV21-1 is a recognized pseudogene. This CDR3 is 14 amino acids long. CDR3 sequence: CANFIAGSTDTQYF. CDR3 bases: TGTGCCAACTTTATAGCGGGAAGCACAGATACGCAGTATTTT.

The J gene is TRBJ2-5, the V gene TRBV28, with D perhaps matching TRBD1 (5 bases). With the DNA end fitting TRBJ2-7 better, the J assignment may be wrong. The CDR3 is made up of 15 amino acids. In germline, CDR1 is MDHEN, CDR2 SYDVKM. CDR3 protein: CASSRTWTDSYEQYF. CDR3 bases: TGTGCCAGCAGTAGGACATGGACGGATTCCTACGAGCAGTACTTC.

The chain employs TRBV7-3 and TRBJ2-7; perhaps TRBD2 as D (5 bases). The CDR3 loop spans 13 amino acids. Germline lookup yields CDR1 SGHTA and CDR2 FQGTGA. V lost 5 bases to trimming and J lost 3 bases, with 11 bases between them. CDR3: CASSTSRDYEQYF. CDR3 nucleotide sequence: TGTGCCAGCAGCACCTCCCGGGACTACGAGCAGTACTTC.

The chain combines TRBV7-8 with TRBJ2-5; the D gene is possibly TRBD2 (6 bases). The V end was cut by 3 bases, the J end by 3 bases, with 8 bases between. From germline, CDR1 is SGHVS and CDR2 FQNEAQ. This CDR3 region has 13 residues. CDR3 sequence (DNA): TGTGCCAGCAGCTTCGGAGGGGAAGAGACCCAGTACTTC. Translation gives CASSFGGEETQYF.

The V call is TRBV29-1, the J call TRBJ2-3; D is unresolved. Germline CDR1 reads SQVTM; CDR2 reads ANQGSEA. The CDR3 runs 18 residues. With 0 bases removed from V and 0 bases from J, the gap between germline ends came to 19 bases. The CDR3 here is CSVEDEWSGVFSTDTQYF. In nucleotides, the CDR3 is TGCAGCGTTGAAGATGAATGGTCTGGAGTTTTTAGCACAGATACGCAGTATTTT.

This clone has just a few counts. The chain carries TRBV7-3 and TRBJ2-7, with 9 bases aligning to TRBD1. The CDR3 is 14 amino acids. Germline-derived CDR1 and CDR2 are SGHTA and FQGTGA. The V and J ends lost 5 bases and 2 bases, in that order; junction bases with no gene match: 4. The CDR3 sequence: CASSPGTGPYEQYF. The CDR3 DNA is TGTGCCAGCAGCCCCGGGACAGGGCCCTACGAGCAGTACTTC.

In this sample, this clone turned up once. The chain combines TRBV27 with TRBJ1-5; D possibly corresponds to TRBD1 (6 bases). The germline V gene encodes CDR1 MNHEY and CDR2 SMNVEV (reference sequence). V dropped 6 bases and J dropped 0 bases, with 15 bases sitting between them. The CDR3 spans 16 residues. CDR3 sequence: CASRLFGTISNQPQHF. In nucleotides, the CDR3 is TGTGCCAGCAGACTATTCGGGACAATTAGCAATCAGCCCCAGCATTTT.

The rearrangement joins TRBV11-2 to TRBJ2-7, with a possible D match to TRBD2 (6 bases). The germline CDR1 and CDR2 sequences are SGHAT and FQNNGV. The CDR3 is 16 amino acids. The V and J ends lost 7 bases and 2 bases respectively, with 21 bases between them. CDR3 nucleotide sequence: TGTGCCAGCACCGATATAAGTGGGGGGAGGCCCTACGAGCAGTACTTC. This sequence encodes CASTDISGGRPYEQYF.

V and J are TRBV28 and TRBJ1-2; D may be TRBD1 (5 bases). CDR3 length: 14 residues. Trimming cost V 6 bases and J 7 bases, with 18 bases left between them. Germline lookup yields CDR1 MDHEN and CDR2 SYDVKM. DNA of the CDR3: TGTGCCAGCAGACGAAGCGGGGGGGTAGGTGGCTACACCTTC. Protein sequence: CASRRSGGVGGYTF.

CDR3 in DNA: TGTGCCAGCAGCTTTCGGGGGAATAATTCACCCCTCCACTTT. It specifies CASSFRGNNSPLHF. The rearrangement links TRBV5-6 to TRBJ1-6, with a possible D match to TRBD1 (5 bases). V was pared by 2 bases and J by 5 bases, with 8 bases between. Looked up from germline, CDR1 is SGHDT and CDR2 is YYEEEE. There are 14 residues in the CDR3.

This clone appeared once. The chain combines TRBV7-2 with TRBJ1-6; D remains ambiguous. The CDR3 loop spans 15 amino acids. Germline values: CDR1 SGHTA, CDR2 FQGNSA. The ends were cut back, 4 bases at V and 10 bases at J, with 17 bases in the middle. In DNA form, the CDR3 reads TGTGCCAGCAGCTCCCGCGGCCCCCTTGGGTCACCCCTCCACTTT. It specifies CASSSRGPLGSPLHF.

V and J are TRBV9 and TRBJ2-1; D is possibly TRBD2 (6 bases). The V gene's germline CDR1 is SGDLS and CDR2 YYNGEE. This CDR3 has 14 amino acids. Trimming took off 0 bases at V and 6 bases at J, with 10 bases between the two ends. CDR3 sequence (DNA): TGTGCCAGCAGCGTAGCCGGGAGCGGCAATGAGCAGTTCTTC. This gives the protein CASSVAGSGNEQFF.

The chain has TRBV5-1 and TRBJ2-4; D is perhaps TRBD2 (5 bases). The CDR3 covers 16 residues. V shed 4 bases and J shed 1 base, with 15 bases lying between them. Germline values: CDR1 SGHRS, CDR2 YFSETQ. The CDR3, as DNA: TGCGCCAGCAGCCTCGGCGGCTGGGAGGCCAAAAACATTCAGTACTTC. It is translated as CASSLGGWEAKNIQYF.

This chain uses TRBV29-1 with TRBJ2-3, with TRBD2 as a possible D gene (6 bases). This CDR3 region has 12 residues. Germline-derived CDR1 and CDR2 are SQVTM and ANQGSEA. V shed 7 bases and J shed 10 bases, with 18 bases lying between them. In nucleotides, the CDR3 is TGCAGCGAGCGGGCTGTATGGAGGGCGCAGTATTTT. Translating it yields CSERAVWRAQYF.

The J gene is TRBJ2-1, the V gene TRBV28; 8 nucleotides match TRBD2. Trimming took 6 bases from V and 2 from J; bases not matched to a gene: 6. Per germline, CDR1 MDHEN and CDR2 SYDVKM. This CDR3 has 15 amino acids. Here the CDR3 reads CASSSGLVPYNEQFF. CDR3 bases: TGTGCCAGCAGCTCGGGACTAGTTCCCTACAATGAGCAGTTCTTC.